This TCR beta chain was documented in a study of cytomegalovirus exposure and HLA in healthy donors. Across the study: Samples from HLA-typed donors yielded 85 million to 95 million unique TCRs in an early data release.

Turning to this clone: Its antigen remains unidentified.

The study, taken as a whole, reports: According to an earlier analysis, most TCR beta V segments yielded productive rearrangements about 90% or about 30% of the time.

Use of 60 Vbeta and 13 Jbeta primers characterized the PCR. The table came from immunoSEQ multiplex PCR; TCRdb's copy has only in-frame clones and leaves some out. The top ten hold approximately 1.2% of the sample, which has about 130,000 clones, over 75% seen once. Germline values: CDR1 LNHDA, CDR2 SQIVND (reference sequence). V lost 9 bases to trimming and J lost 1 base, with 12 bases between them. The CDR3 length is 13 residues. The chain is built from TRBV19 and TRBJ1-1, with a possible D match to TRBD1 (5 bases). Sequenced material: PBMCs. The TCR was taken from a man between 50 and 59 years old in good health and CMV-seronegative. CDR3 nucleotide sequence: TGTGCCAGCCTAATCACAGGGAACACTGAAGCTTTCTTT. Amino acid sequence: CASLITGNTEAFF.